The source of this T cell receptor beta chain is a study of T cells in Graves' hyperthyroidism and ophthalmopathy. Overall study findings and caveats: The model anticipated ophthalmopathy a median about six months pre-onset. Blood also contained most expanded thyroid clonotypes above 0.001.

The V end was cut by 1 base, the J end by 4 bases, with 10 bases between. The CDR3 extends over 14 amino acids. Germline V lookup: CDR1 SEHNR, CDR2 FQNEAQ (reference sequence). Amplification of TCR beta CDR3 regions was performed using RNA transcripts as template. HTBI primers were used for first-round RT-PCR of the TCR CDR3. Each CDR3 protein gets one entry after TCRdb re-called the multiplex PCR reads with MiXCR. The table shows more than 500,000 distinct CDR3 sequences, with about 43% occurring only once. This clonotype was found many times. Antigen specificity is unknown. Diagnostic assessment was based on clinical symptoms, serum thyroxine and TRAb, thyroid ultrasound and orbital computed tomography.

J is TRBJ1-2 and V is TRBV7-9; a weak D match, TRBD1 (6 bases). The clonotype was recovered from an adult woman with Graves' disease, either hyperthyroidism or ophthalmopathy (not recorded which). The sample taken for sequencing was peripheral blood or thyroid tissue (not recorded which). CDR3 sequence: CASSLVGTPYGYTF. As DNA, the CDR3 is TGTGCCAGCAGCTTAGTTGGGACACCCTATGGCTACACCTTC.